The entry that follows covers one T cell receptor (beta chain) sequence. The target antigen is unknown. Assay: immunoSEQ multiplex PCR; the TCRdb copy retains only in-frame clones and omits some. In the table there are roughly 10,000 clones, under 95% of which are singletons. This specimen comes from a study of T cell clonotyping in hematopoietic cell transplantation. Across the study: Cytoreduction preceded collection of pretransplant recipient samples.

Germline-derived CDR1 and CDR2 are SGHTA and FQGTGA. Between the trimmed V and J ends, which lost 5 bases and 4 bases, there was a span of 14 bases. CDR3 length: 14 residues. Time point reported: recipient sample about 28 days before transplant, after cytoreduction. General observations from the study: Recipient TCR diversity dropped after transplant; expanded clonotypes rose from day 30 to 180.

This chain connects TRBV7-3 to TRBJ1-1, with a weak D call TRBD1 (6 bases). The TCR comes from a woman between 40 and 50 years old with acute myeloid leukemia. Some clones in this sample may be carry-over from other donors' samples. The sequencing used peripheral blood mononuclear cells, collected before stem cell transplant. In DNA, the CDR3 is TGTGCCAGCAGCCCCACGGCAGGGGCCACTGAAGCTTTCTTT. It specifies CASSPTAGATEAFF.